A single sample is the source of the 30 T cell receptor beta chains below, sequenced in a study of spatial heterogeneity in lung cancer. TCRdb fed the 5' RACE reads into MiXCR, producing one record per CDR3 protein. Seen here are a few thousand distinct CDR3 sequences, 8.4% observed once, and the top ten hold approximately 59%. The time point is: sample taken at primary tumor resection. Unsorted tumor, nontumor lung tissue or cryopreserved PBMC supplied the whole RNA. Source: PBMCs, taken at surgery. The receptors come from a female donor with early-stage non-small cell lung cancer.

This clonotype was observed at least ten times. The chain joins TRBV9 to TRBJ2-7; D not certain. The germline V gene has CDR1 SGDLS and CDR2 YYNGEE. The ends were cut back, 4 bases at V and 0 bases at J, with 11 bases in the middle. This CDR3 has 14 residues. The CDR3 bases are TGTGCCAGCAGCCCCCGGACGGTCTCCTACGAGCAGTACTTC. Its protein product is CASSPRTVSYEQYF.

This sequence joins TRBV5-1 and TRBJ1-2; D perhaps matches TRBD1 (5 bases). Trimming removed 2 bases from V and 3 bases from J, with 14 bases in between. The CDR3 consists of 15 residues. Germline V gene lookup returns CDR1 SGHRS and CDR2 YFSETQ. This CDR3 is CASSFSGRGDYGYTF. As DNA, the CDR3 is TGCGCCAGCAGCTTTTCGGGACGCGGGGACTATGGCTACACCTTC.

The chain is built from TRBV9 and TRBJ2-3; TRBD1 matches 9 bases. This CDR3 comprises 14 residues. Germline CDR1 is SGDLS and CDR2 is YYNGEE. V lost 3 bases to trimming and J lost 4 bases; unmatched junction nucleotides: 3. CDR3 sequence: CASSEDRGADTQYF. CDR3 in DNA: TGTGCCAGCAGCGAGGACAGGGGTGCAGATACGCAGTATTTT.

By proportion, this clonotype is large. J is TRBJ1-2 and V is TRBV6-5, with TRBD1 as a possible D gene (6 bases). Trimming shortened V by 5 bases and J by 2 bases, and 24 bases separated the two germline ends. The germline V gene has CDR1 MNHEY and CDR2 SVGAGI. The CDR3 runs to 18 residues. CDR3 coding DNA: TGTGCCAGCAGTCTTGGGACCCCCACAGGGACCCAGAACTATGGCTACACCTTC. This translates into CASSLGTPTGTQNYGYTF.

By share, this clonotype ranks as medium-sized. The chain has TRBV6-2 or TRBV6-3 and TRBJ1-1; no clear D gene. With 6 bases removed from V and 4 bases from J, the gap between germline ends came to 15 bases. This CDR3 spans 14 amino acids. CDR1 and CDR2 from the germline V gene are MNHEY and SVGEGT. The CDR3 DNA reads TGTGCCAGCAGCCTCACCGGGAGGTTCACTGAAGCTTTCTTT. Its translation: CASSLTGRFTEAFF.

There are many counts of this clonotype. This chain links TRBV2 with TRBJ2-7; D call uncertain. The CDR3 spans 14 residues. Per germline, CDR1 SNHLY and CDR2 FYNNEI. The V and J ends lost 6 bases and 0 bases respectively, with 12 bases between them. The chain's CDR3 is CASSVRIGSYEQYF. The CDR3 nucleotides read TGTGCCAGCAGCGTCAGGATAGGCTCCTACGAGCAGTACTTC.

The sample holds many counts of this clonotype. The chain links TRBV5-5 to TRBJ2-2; D tentatively reads TRBD1 or TRBD2 (5 bases each). CDR1 and CDR2 (germline): SGHKS, YYEKEE (reference sequence). The CDR3 has 16 residues. V gave up 2 bases and J gave up 3 bases, with 14 bases separating them. CDR3 region: CASSFRGADYTGELFF. CDR3 coding DNA: TGTGCCAGCAGCTTCAGAGGGGCCGATTACACCGGGGAGCTGTTTTTT.

By its share, this clonotype is medium-sized. The rearrangement links TRBV12-3 or TRBV12-4 to TRBJ1-3; D ambiguous. With 3 bases removed from V and 0 bases from J, the gap between germline ends came to 12 bases. The CDR3 has 16 amino acids. The CDR3 region is CASSLIPGLSGNTIYF. For the CDR3, the DNA is TGTGCCAGCAGTTTGATTCCTGGTCTCTCTGGAAACACCATATATTTT.

By sample share, this clonotype is medium-sized. This sequence joins TRBV30 and TRBJ2-6; D unclear. Trimming shortened V by 5 bases and J by 2 bases, and 10 bases separated the two germline ends. This CDR3 comprises 14 residues. CDR1 and CDR2 from the germline V gene are GTSNPN and SVGIG (reference sequence). The chain's CDR3 is CAWLRAAGANVLTF. The CDR3 region has the DNA TGTGCCTGGCTTAGGGCGGCTGGGGCCAACGTCCTGACTTTC.

There are many counts of this clonotype. The rearrangement joins TRBV18 to TRBJ1-1; weak D call: TRBD1 (5 bases). Per the germline V gene, CDR1 is KGHSH and CDR2 is LQKENI. V was pared by 2 bases and J by 2 bases, with 15 bases between. The CDR3 is made up of 16 amino acids. CDR3 nucleotide sequence: TGTGCCAGCTCACCAAACCCCCCAGGGTACAACACTGAAGCTTTCTTT. Translation gives CASSPNPPGYNTEAFF.

At least ten counts were recorded for this clonotype. CDR3 DNA sequence: TGTGCCATCAGTGAAAGGGGGGACAATGAGCAGTTCTTC. It codes for CAISERGDNEQFF. The V call is TRBV10-3, the J call TRBJ2-1; D is tentatively TRBD1 or TRBD2 (6 bases each). CDR1 is ENHRY and CDR2 is SYGVKD in the germline V gene. The CDR3 spans 13 residues. V lost 3 bases to trimming and J lost 5 bases, with 8 bases between them.

By share of the sample, this clonotype is medium-sized (0.01 to 0.1%). This rearrangement joins TRBV5-1 to TRBJ2-1, with TRBD1 matching over 9 bases. CDR1 is SGHRS, CDR2 YFSETQ, per germline. CDR3 length equals 13 residues. J was trimmed by 7 bases and V by 4 bases; bases with no gene match: 3. CDR3 nucleotide sequence: TGCGCCAGCAGCACGGACAGGGGTAATGAGCAGTTCTTC. Protein product: CASSTDRGNEQFF.

This clonotype was seen more than once but under ten times. The rearrangement links TRBV3-1 to TRBJ2-6; D uncertain. In germline, CDR1 is LGHDT, CDR2 YNNKEL (reference sequence). Trimming left V 4 bases short and J 0 bases short, with 7 bases between. The CDR3 has 15 amino acids. This chain's CDR3 is CASSPTVSGANVLTF. The CDR3 nucleotides are TGTGCCAGCAGCCCCACGGTCTCTGGGGCCAACGTCCTGACTTTC.

This clonotype qualifies as medium-sized. The rearrangement joins TRBV7-9 to TRBJ2-3; no firm D call. Germline CDR1 SEHNR, CDR2 FQNEAQ (reference sequence). CDR3 length: 16 residues. V shed 1 base and J shed 2 bases, with 13 bases lying between them. CDR3 region: CASSLVRVRLTDTQYF. The CDR3 bases are TGTGCCAGCAGCTTAGTTAGGGTCAGACTCACAGATACGCAGTATTTT.

This clonotype was seen repeatedly, ten times or more. This chain links TRBV29-1 with TRBJ2-5, with 7 bases fitting TRBD2. CDR3 length: 15 residues. V shed 6 bases, J shed 6 bases, and the junction held 16 bases outside the gene matches. Germline V CDR1 and CDR2: SQVTM, ANQGSEA. This CDR3 reads CSVTSGSGVGKTQYF. CDR3 in DNA: TGCAGCGTCACCTCTGGCAGCGGGGTCGGGAAGACCCAGTACTTC.

Comment on this clonotype: This may be a read error: a much more frequent sequence differs by one nucleotide. The rearrangement uses TRBV5-1 and TRBJ2-7; the match to TRBD1 covers 12 bases. CDR3 length equals 15 residues. CDR1 SGHRS and CDR2 YFSETQ come from the germline V gene. The CDR3, as DNA: TGCGCCAGCAGCTTCGGGACAGGGGGCATCAACGAGCAGTCCTTC. Translation gives CASSFGTGGINEQSF.

In regard to this clonotype: Given a much more abundant clone one base away, this may be a read error. This chain connects TRBV18 to TRBJ1-5, with 7 bases aligning to TRBD1. CDR1 KGHSH and CDR2 LQKENI come from the germline V gene. J was trimmed by 7 bases and V by 6 bases; bases with no gene match: 12. The CDR3 consists of 15 residues. The CDR3 region is CASSSTGRPKQPQHF. CDR3 DNA sequence: TGTGCCAGCTCGTCGACAGGGAGGCCGAAACAGCCCCAGCATTTT. The full variable domain, rest sourced from reference TRBV18 and TRBJ1-5, is NAGVMQNPRHLVRRRGQEARLRCSPMKGHSHVYWYRQLPEEGLKFMVYLQKENIIDESGMPKERFSAEFPKEGPSILRIQQVVRGDSAAYFCASSSTGRPKQPQHFGDGTRLSIL.

The V gene is TRBV11-2, the J gene TRBJ1-1; D remains unclear. The CDR3 contains 14 residues. V was pared by 4 bases and J by 7 bases, with 16 bases between. Per germline, CDR1 SGHAT and CDR2 FQNNGV. CDR3 bases: TGTGCCAGCAGCTATCACGCAACAGAGCATGAAGCTTTCTTT. Protein: CASSYHATEHEAFF.

This clonotype was seen many times. V is TRBV12-3 or TRBV12-4 and J is TRBJ2-2; D not resolved. The CDR3 runs to 13 residues. The V end was cut by 5 bases, the J end by 0 bases, with 4 bases between. DNA for the CDR3: TGTGCCAGCAGTCTAACGAACACCGGGGAGCTGTTTTTT. It encodes CASSLTNTGELFF.

This clonotype was found many times. The gene calls are TRBV5-1 and TRBJ1-2, with unresolved D. Trimming pared 4 bases from V and 8 bases from J, leaving 18 bases between. The CDR3 is 14 residues long. Germline V CDR1 and CDR2: SGHRS, YFSETQ. The CDR3 nucleotides read TGCGCCAGCAGCCCCCAACCCTCCGCGAGAGGCTACACCTTC. Amino acid sequence: CASSPQPSARGYTF.

This chain connects TRBV20-1 to TRBJ2-3; D is possibly TRBD2 (7 bases). Germline CDR1 is DFQATT and CDR2 is SNEGSKA (reference sequence). The CDR3 extends over 14 amino acids. The germline V and J ends were trimmed by 8 bases and 3 bases, with 18 bases remaining between them. CDR3 in DNA: TGCAGTAGCCTCGTGGGGGGGCATACAGATACGCAGTATTTT. As protein: CSSLVGGHTDTQYF.

This clonotype was recorded at least ten times. The J gene is TRBJ2-7, the V gene TRBV9; no firm D call. Germline V gives CDR1 SGDLS, CDR2 YYNGEE. CDR3 size: 17 residues. V lost 4 bases to trimming and J lost 1 base, with 21 bases between them. CDR3 sequence (DNA): TGTGCCAGCAGCAATTCCGATGTAACAGCACCTTCCTACGAGCAGTACTTC. Its translation: CASSNSDVTAPSYEQYF.

This clonotype was seen many times. The chain combines TRBV2 with TRBJ2-2; D call uncertain. V was cut by 10 bases and J by 2 bases, with 14 bases left in between. Germline V gene data show CDR1 as SNHLY and CDR2 as FYNNEI. CDR3 length equals 14 residues. This CDR3 reads CATQDYLNTGELFF. In DNA, the CDR3 is TGTGCCACCCAGGATTATCTAAACACCGGGGAGCTGTTTTTT.

The J gene is TRBJ2-1, the V gene TRBV5-6; D not resolved. From germline, CDR1 is SGHDT and CDR2 YYEEEE. V lost 3 bases, J lost 13 bases, and 11 bases lay in between. This CDR3 is built from 11 residues. The CDR3 reads CASSYTLEQFF. The CDR3 bases are TGTGCCAGCAGCTACACCCTTGAACAGTTCTTC.

Ten or more counts support this clonotype. The chain is built from TRBV20-1 and TRBJ2-6; tentative D call: TRBD2 (6 bases). Trimming removed 5 bases at V and 1 base at J, with 12 bases between. The CDR3 spans 15 residues. The germline gives CDR1 DFQATT, CDR2 SNEGSKA (reference sequence). Here the CDR3 DNA reads TGCAGTGCTCCGTCGGCGGGGTCTGGGGCCAACGTCCTGACTTTC. As protein: CSAPSAGSGANVLTF.

This clonotype came up many times. This chain uses TRBV11-1 with TRBJ2-5, with TRBD1 matching 8 bases. CDR3 length equals 15 residues. Germline V gives CDR1 SGHAT, CDR2 FQDESV (reference sequence). J lost 0 bases, V lost 5 bases, and 5 bases had no gene match. In DNA, the CDR3 is TGTGCCAGCAGCCGCCGACAGGGGTACCAAGAGACCCAGTACTTC. Protein product: CASSRRQGYQETQYF.

This clonotype was found many times. The V call is TRBV6-1, the J call TRBJ2-7; D not resolved. Trimming removed 2 bases at V and 4 bases at J, with 9 bases between. Germline V lookup: CDR1 MNHNS, CDR2 SASEGT. The CDR3 totals 13 residues. CDR3: CASSEWAEYEQYF. In DNA, the CDR3 is TGTGCCAGCAGTGAATGGGCGGAGTACGAGCAGTACTTC.

This clonotype appeared many times. The V and J genes are TRBV3-1 and TRBJ2-5; TRBD2 agrees at 11 bases. V lost 1 base to trimming and J lost 4 bases; unmatched junction nucleotides: 8. CDR1 is LGHDT, CDR2 YNNKEL, per germline (reference sequence). CDR3 length equals 17 residues. The CDR3 is CASSQGRLAGNPETQYF. DNA for the CDR3: TGTGCCAGCAGCCAAGGGCGACTAGCGGGGAACCCAGAGACCCAGTACTTC.

The rearrangement joins TRBV12-3 or TRBV12-4 to TRBJ2-7; possibly TRBD2 for D (6 bases). V gave up 2 bases and J gave up 5 bases, with 10 bases separating them. The CDR3 has 13 residues. CDR3 region: CASSLLGGHEQYF. The CDR3 DNA reads TGTGCCAGCAGTTTATTGGGAGGACACGAGCAGTACTTC.

This clonotype was recorded many times. This chain joins TRBV20-1 and TRBJ2-1, with 11 nucleotides matching TRBD2. Germline CDR1 DFQATT, CDR2 SNEGSKA (reference sequence). The CDR3 consists of 15 residues. V was pared by 1 base and J by 4 bases, with 3 bases of the junction left unmatched. DNA for the CDR3: TGCAGTGCTAGAGGGCTAGCGGGGGGATACAATGAGCAGTTCTTC. Protein: CSARGLAGGYNEQFF.